One sample yielded the 24 T cell receptor beta chains listed below, sequenced in a study of regulatory T cells in long-lasting Graves disease. Time point indicated: newly diagnosed GD, antithyroid drugs for less than 3 months. PBMC RNA served as the TCR library source. Arm-PCR of CDR3 regions and iRepertoire HTBI primers were the basis on which TCR beta libraries were built. TCRdb ran MiXCR on the multiplex PCR reads and lists one entry per CDR3 protein. This repertoire shows hundreds of thousands of distinct CDR3 sequences, 13% found once; its top ten account for about 10%. These same records also appear under a second study, on T cells in Graves' hyperthyroidism and ophthalmopathy.

Sequenced material: peripheral blood mononuclear cells (PBMCs), taken at new diagnosis, from a patient treated with antithyroid drugs. These receptors all stem from a man aged 30-40 years with Graves disease.

This clonotype was seen many times. The chain has TRBV10-1 and TRBJ1-4, with D possibly TRBD1 on 5 matching bases. Per the germline V gene, CDR1 is WNHNN and CDR2 is SYGVQD (reference sequence). The CDR3 length is 15 residues. V dropped 5 bases and J dropped 0 bases, with 10 bases sitting between them. The CDR3 here is CASSPGPATNEKLFF. The CDR3 DNA reads as TGCGCCAGCAGTCCGGGGCCTGCAACTAATGAAAAACTGTTTTTT.

There are many counts of this clonotype. The J gene is TRBJ2-3, the V gene TRBV15; either TRBD1 or TRBD2 may fit D (6 bases each). The CDR3 runs to 16 residues. V lost 3 bases and J lost 6, with 19 bases in between. Germline loops: CDR1 LNHNV, CDR2 YYDKDF (reference sequence). The CDR3, as DNA: TGTGCCACCAGCAGGGCGGGTCCTACGGGGGCCGATACGCAGTATTTT. As protein: CATSRAGPTGADTQYF.

This clonotype came up many times. V usage is TRBV27 and J usage is TRBJ2-1, with 13 nucleotides matching TRBD2. Losses at the gene ends were 7 bases for V and 6 bases for J; bases not matched to a gene: 6. Germline V CDR1 and CDR2: MNHEY, SMNVEV (reference sequence). This CDR3 comprises 15 residues. The CDR3: CASTTLAGGPNEQFF. In DNA, the CDR3 is TGTGCCAGCACTACACTAGCGGGAGGGCCCAATGAGCAGTTCTTC.

The chain uses TRBV20-1 and TRBJ2-7, with 7 bases that match TRBD1. CDR3 length equals 11 residues. Germline lookup yields CDR1 DFQATT and CDR2 SNEGSKA (reference sequence). V lost 8 bases to trimming and J lost 5 bases; unmatched junction nucleotides: 6. This CDR3 reads CSSGQSDEQYF. The CDR3 DNA is TGCAGTTCGGGACAGTCTGACGAGCAGTACTTC.

This clonotype was seen more than once but under ten times. V and J are TRBV4-1 and TRBJ1-6; no clear D. The length of the CDR3 is 12 residues. Trimming shortened V by 9 bases and J by 6 bases, and 9 bases separated the two germline ends. In germline, CDR1 is MGHRA, CDR2 YSYEKL. CDR3 coding DNA: TGCGCCAGTGGGTTTTCTAATTCACCCCTCCACTTT. Residues: CASGFSNSPLHF.

This clonotype was found a few times. The chain couples TRBV20-1 to TRBJ1-2; unclear D gene. CDR1 DFQATT and CDR2 SNEGSKA come from the germline V gene (reference sequence). V shed 3 bases and J shed 5 bases, with 7 bases lying between them. The CDR3 totals 11 residues. CDR3 sequence (DNA): TGCAGTGCTAGCGCGGATTATGGCTACACCTTC. Amino acid sequence: CSASADYGYTF.

The chain links TRBV3-1 to TRBJ2-1; TRBD2 matches at 10 bases. This CDR3 region has 15 residues. Germline loops: CDR1 LGHDT, CDR2 YNNKEL (reference sequence). V shed 5 bases and J 6 bases; nucleotides not matched to a gene: 7. The CDR3 DNA sequence: TGTGCCAGCAGCGCACCGGCTAGCGGGAGCAATGAGCAGTTCTTC. It codes for CASSAPASGSNEQFF.

Many counts were recorded for this clonotype. This chain links TRBV2 with TRBJ1-2; D gene unclear. CDR3 size: 15 residues. Trimming removed 0 bases at V and 6 bases at J, with 14 bases between. Per the germline V gene, CDR1 is SNHLY and CDR2 is FYNNEI. Here the CDR3 DNA reads TGTGCCAGCAGTGAAGCATGGGGAACGGTGGATGGCTACACCTTC. Amino acids: CASSEAWGTVDGYTF. Drawing the rest from reference TRBV2 and TRBJ1-2, the complete variable domain is EPEVTQTPSHQVTQMGQEVILRCVPISNHLYFYWYRQILGQKVEFLVSFYNNEISEKSEIFDDQFSVERPDGSNFTLKIRSTKLEDSAMYFCASSEAWGTVDGYTFGSGTRLTVV.

This clonotype was counted at least ten times. The rearrangement uses TRBV27 and TRBJ1-6; 8 nucleotides align to TRBD1. The trim removed 6 bases at V and 8 bases at J, leaving 3 bases unmatched. The germline CDR1 and CDR2 sequences are MNHEY and SMNVEV (reference sequence). The CDR3 totals 13 residues. DNA of the CDR3: TGTGCCAGCAGAGGACAGGGTTATTCACCCCTCCACTTT. Protein product: CASRGQGYSPLHF.

This clonotype came up many times. The chain couples TRBV28 to TRBJ2-3; TRBD1 agrees at 9 bases. The germline gives CDR1 MDHEN, CDR2 SYDVKM. CDR3 length: 16 residues. Unmatched junction bases numbered 13, after V lost 5 bases and J lost 7 bases. CDR3 amino acids: CASSGSGQGGINTQYF. CDR3 in DNA: TGTGCCAGCAGTGGATCGGGACAGGGTGGTATCAATACGCAGTATTTT.

The gene calls are TRBV6-1 and TRBJ2-1; no definite D call. CDR1 MNHNS and CDR2 SASEGT come from the germline V gene. Between the trimmed V and J ends, which lost 6 bases and 6 bases, there was a span of 18 bases. This CDR3 is 15 amino acids long. CDR3 sequence reads: CASRSGGNPGNEQFF. CDR3 bases: TGTGCCAGCAGAAGTGGCGGAAACCCGGGCAATGAGCAGTTCTTC.

Points on this clonotype: It may be a read error: a sequence one base away is much more abundant. The J gene is TRBJ2-3, the V gene TRBV19, with a weak D call TRBD1 (6 bases). This CDR3 spans 14 amino acids. Trimming took 3 bases from V and 1 from J, leaving 8 bases between them. Germline assignment: CDR1 LNHDA and CDR2 SQIVND (reference sequence). The CDR3 spells CASSIPGGTDTQYF. CDR3 nucleotide sequence: TGTGCCAGTAGTATCCCAGGGGGCACAGATACGCAGTATTTT. The whole variable domain, filled in from reference TRBV19 and TRBJ2-3, reads DGGITQSPKYLFRKEGQNVTLSCEQNLNHDAMYWYRQDPGQGLRLIYYSQIVNDFQKGDIAEGYSVSREKKESFPLTVTSAQKNPTAFYLCASSIPGGTDTQYFGPGTRLTVL.

This clonotype was observed at least ten times. V and J are TRBV20-1 and TRBJ1-1, with no clear D. Germline V gene lookup returns CDR1 DFQATT and CDR2 SNEGSKA (reference sequence). With 0 bases removed from V and 2 bases from J, the gap between germline ends came to 7 bases. The CDR3 spans 13 residues. The CDR3 sequence: CSARETGNTEAFF. The CDR3 DNA sequence: TGCAGTGCTAGAGAGACGGGAAACACTGAAGCTTTCTTT.

This clonotype was picked up many times. The V call is TRBV28, the J call TRBJ2-3, with D uncertain. V was cut by 5 bases and J by 6 bases, with 9 bases left in between. The CDR3 extends over 12 amino acids. The germline V gene has CDR1 MDHEN and CDR2 SYDVKM. CDR3 residues: CASSPTWDTQYF. In DNA, the CDR3 is TGTGCCAGCAGTCCCACATGGGATACGCAGTATTTT.

In this sample, this clonotype turned up many times. The gene calls are TRBV2 and TRBJ2-1; 14 nucleotides agree with TRBD2. The ends lost 6 bases at V and 0 bases at J; junction bases unmatched: 7. Germline CDR1 and CDR2: SNHLY and FYNNEI. There are 18 residues in the CDR3. The CDR3 bases are TGTGCCAGCAGGGGACTAGCGGGAGTAAAATCCTCCTACAATGAGCAGTTCTTC. Residues: CASRGLAGVKSSYNEQFF.

J is TRBJ1-1 and V is TRBV19; a possible D gene is TRBD1 (6 bases). V lost 7 bases to trimming and J lost 10 bases, with 19 bases between them. There are 13 residues in the CDR3. CDR1 is LNHDA and CDR2 is SQIVND in the germline V gene (reference sequence). CDR3 nucleotide sequence: TGTGCCAGTACCCGGACAGATTTACTTGGAGCTTTCTTT. Amino acid sequence: CASTRTDLLGAFF.

This clonotype was picked up a small number of times. The chain recombines TRBV7-3 with TRBJ2-1; tentative D call: TRBD2 (5 bases). The CDR3 length is 14 residues. The ends were cut back, 2 bases at V and 10 bases at J, with 15 bases in the middle. CDR1 and CDR2 (germline): SGHTA, FQGTGA. This CDR3 reads CASSLGNTRGEQFF. DNA for the CDR3: TGTGCCAGCAGCTTAGGAAACACTCGCGGGGAGCAGTTCTTC.

This clonotype appeared many times. This rearrangement joins TRBV30 to TRBJ2-2; perhaps D is TRBD1 or TRBD2 (5 bases each). V was trimmed by 0 bases and J by 6 bases, leaving 17 bases between them. Germline V gene sequence: CDR1 GTSNPN, CDR2 SVGIG (reference sequence). This CDR3 is built from 16 residues. The CDR3 reads CAWSVRDLSISGELFF. The CDR3 DNA reads as TGTGCCTGGAGTGTACGGGACCTCAGTATATCCGGGGAGCTGTTTTTT.

This clonotype was observed a handful of times. V is TRBV30 and J is TRBJ1-1, with D possibly being TRBD1 (6 bases). CDR1 GTSNPN and CDR2 SVGIG come from the germline V gene (reference sequence). This CDR3 has 15 amino acids. Between the trimmed V and J ends, which lost 8 bases and 2 bases, there was a span of 21 bases. CDR3 sequence (DNA): TGTGCCGGGTTCCGGGTGGACAGCCCAAACACTGAAGCTTTCTTT. Its translation: CAGFRVDSPNTEAFF. Variable domain in full (rest from reference TRBV30 and TRBJ1-1): SQTIHQWPATLVQPVGSPLSLECTVEGTSNPNLYWYRQAAGRGLQLLFYSVGIGQISSEVPQNLSASRPQDRQFILSSKKLLLSDSGFYLCAGFRVDSPNTEAFFGQGTRLTVV.

Remarks on this clonotype: A much bigger clone sits one base away, suggesting this may be a read error. The rearrangement links TRBV27 to TRBJ2-1; maybe TRBD2 (5 bases). CDR1 is MNHEY, CDR2 SMNVEV, per germline (reference sequence). This CDR3 region has 14 residues. The CDR3 loop is CASSSFGVQETRYF. As DNA, the CDR3 is TGTGCCAGCAGTTCCTTCGGGGTACAAGAGACCCGGTACTTC.

In its sample, this clonotype was seen many times. The V call is TRBV20-1, the J call TRBJ2-5; TRBD2 agrees at 10 bases. The CDR3 loop spans 16 amino acids. After removal of 1 base from V and 4 bases from J, the junction contained 9 bases not matched to a gene. The germline V gene has CDR1 DFQATT and CDR2 SNEGSKA (reference sequence). CDR3 sequence: CSARVIRVAGGETQYF. CDR3 in DNA: TGCAGTGCTAGAGTCATCAGAGTAGCGGGGGGAGAGACCCAGTACTTC.

This clonotype was seen many times. The gene calls are TRBV27 and TRBJ1-3, with TRBD1 as a possible D gene (5 bases). This CDR3 has 14 amino acids. Germline-derived CDR1 and CDR2 are MNHEY and SMNVEV (reference sequence). V was shortened by 0 bases and J by 8 bases, with 11 bases between the two germline ends. The CDR3 is CASSLSIGVDTIYF. CDR3 DNA: TGTGCCAGCAGTTTATCGATAGGGGTAGACACCATATATTTT.

This clonotype was counted many times. The chain combines TRBV28 with TRBJ2-6; D remains unclear. The CDR3 extends over 17 amino acids. V was shortened by 6 bases and J by 0 bases, with 15 bases between the two germline ends. Germline loops: CDR1 MDHEN, CDR2 SYDVKM. The CDR3 sequence is CASRLDRFISGANVLTF. CDR3 bases: TGTGCCAGCAGGCTGGACCGATTCATCTCTGGGGCCAACGTCCTGACTTTC. Full variable domain (missing parts from reference TRBV28 and TRBJ2-6): DVKVTQSSRYLVKRTGEKVFLECVQDMDHENMFWYRQDPGLGLRLIYFSYDVKMKEKGDIPEGYSVSREKKERFSLILESASTNQTSMYLCASRLDRFISGANVLTFGAGSRLTVL.

At least ten counts were recorded for this clonotype. The chain recombines TRBV12-3 or TRBV12-4 with TRBJ2-7, with D uncertain. V lost 3 bases and J lost 4, with 13 bases in between. This CDR3 contains 14 residues. CDR3: CASSFEAGPYEQYF. The CDR3 coding sequence is TGTGCCAGCAGTTTTGAGGCAGGTCCTTACGAGCAGTACTTC.